The rows below give T cell receptor beta chains drawn from one sample of a study of CD8+ T cells in alopecia areata. TCRdb's table, derived via immunoSEQ multiplex PCR, lists solely in-frame clones and lacks some. Altogether 140,000 to 150,000 clones are present, over 45% being singletons, with the ten largest covering approximately 7%. The sample comprised CD4+ T cells sorted from blood. All receptors come from a human donor with alopecia areata. Both conserved end residues are part of each CDR3. Each record gives: D gene, J gene, V gene, clone size, CDR3 protein, CDR3 DNA. A D gene is named only where the DNA matches it firmly. Size is omitted from some rows. Given values are once, few, many or a class for expanded clones.

D gene: -
J gene: TRBJ2-7
V gene: TRBV10-2
clone size: few
CDR3 protein: CASSDELRSYEQYF
CDR3 DNA: TGCGCCAGCAGTGACGAGCTGCGCTCCTACGAGCAGTACTTC

D gene: -
J gene: TRBJ1-5
V gene: TRBV28
clone size: -
CDR3 protein: CASRAGSQPQHF
CDR3 DNA: TGTGCCAGCAGAGCAGGGAGTCAGCCCCAGCATTTT

D gene: -
J gene: TRBJ2-7
V gene: TRBV25-1
clone size: -
CDR3 protein: CASRDRQGRSSEQYF
CDR3 DNA: TGTGCCAGCAGGGACAGACAAGGGCGTAGCAGCGAGCAGTACTTC

D gene: -
J gene: TRBJ2-1
V gene: TRBV5-1
clone size: -
CDR3 protein: CASSLGSDNEQFF
CDR3 DNA: TGCGCCAGCAGCTTGGGTAGTGACAATGAGCAGTTCTTC

D gene: TRBD1
J gene: TRBJ1-2
V gene: TRBV27
clone size: -
CDR3 protein: CASSLTGFYGYTF
CDR3 DNA: TGTGCCAGCAGCTTGACAGGGTTCTATGGCTACACCTTC

D gene: -
J gene: TRBJ2-7
V gene: TRBV2
clone size: few
CDR3 protein: CASSESVYEQYF
CDR3 DNA: TGTGCCAGCAGTGAATCCGTCTACGAGCAGTACTTC

D gene: -
J gene: TRBJ2-5
V gene: TRBV15
clone size: -
CDR3 protein: CATSRGITETQYF
CDR3 DNA: TGTGCCACCAGTAGGGGTATCACGGAGACCCAGTACTTC

D gene: TRBD2
J gene: TRBJ2-5
V gene: TRBV28
clone size: -
CDR3 protein: CASSWGGDGLRYF
CDR3 DNA: TGTGCCAGCAGTTGGGGAGGGGATGGACTTCGGTACTTC

D gene: -
J gene: TRBJ2-7
V gene: TRBV15
clone size: -
CDR3 protein: CATSREVQGAYEQYF
CDR3 DNA: TGTGCCACCAGCAGAGAGGTTCAGGGAGCCTACGAGCAGTACTTC

D gene: TRBD2
J gene: TRBJ2-1
V gene: TRBV7-8
clone size: few
CDR3 protein: CASSLEGGVYNEQFF
CDR3 DNA: TGTGCCAGCAGCTTAGAGGGAGGGGTCTACAATGAGCAGTTCTTC